This T cell receptor (beta chain) originates from a study of cytomegalovirus exposure and HLA in healthy donors. Study-level points and caveats: Association of a missense DCLRE1C variant with TCR beta V- and J-gene trimming was reported in a later analysis. What TCR beta sequences reportedly achieved was accurate prediction of HLA-A and HLA-B alleles in most subjects. Most sequenced TCRs were rare (though some public TCRs occurred in many donors). Common viral pathogens were later found to be apparently linked to several of the most significant clusters.

A note on this clone: Its antigen is currently unknown.

Germline V CDR1 and CDR2: SGHDT, YYEEEE. V dropped 0 bases and J dropped 0; count of bases not matched to a gene: 3. The CDR3 contains 16 residues. Vbeta (60) and Jbeta (13) primers were used in the PCR. The assay was immunoSEQ multiplex PCR, and TCRdb's table has in-frame clones only and misses some. This sample has over 100,000 clones, with less than 65% found just once. The sequence was obtained from a man in his forties in good health and CMV-seropositive. V and J are TRBV5-6 and TRBJ2-1, with TRBD1 identical over 7 bases. Sequenced input: PBMCs. CDR3 sequence reads: CASSLVRDSSYNEQFF. As DNA, the CDR3 is TGTGCCAGCAGCTTGGTAAGGGACAGCTCCTACAATGAGCAGTTCTTC. The full variable domain, its missing parts supplied by reference TRBV5-6 and TRBJ2-1, is DAGVTQSPTHLIKTRGQQVTLRCSPKSGHDTVSWYQQALGQGPQFIFQYYEEEERQRGNFPDRFSGHQFPNYSSELNVNALLLGDSALYLCASSLVRDSSYNEQFFGPGTRLTVL.